The following is a T cell receptor (beta chain) sequence with its context. This CDR3 spans 16 amino acids. Germline trimming cut 2 bases from V and 3 bases from J; bases unmatched to any gene: 6. Amplification of TCR beta CDR3 regions used RNA as the template. With the HTBI primer set, the TCR CDR3 went through a first round of RT-PCR. TCRdb passed the multiplex PCR reads through MiXCR, listing each CDR3 protein once. The sample lists approximately 370,000 distinct CDR3 sequences, 14% to 15% occurring once. The data were taken from a study of T cells in Graves' hyperthyroidism and ophthalmopathy. Those patients with uncontrolled infection, other autoimmune disease, pregnancy or lactation were excluded.

This TCR derives from a woman in her thirties with Graves' hyperthyroidism. The sequenced sample consisted of blood. V and J are TRBV12-3 or TRBV12-4 and TRBJ2-7, with TRBD2 identical over 11 bases. CDR3 in amino acids: CASSLTSGRPSYEQYF. DNA for the CDR3: TGTGCCAGCAGTTTAACTAGCGGGAGACCAAGCTACGAGCAGTACTTC.